Each of the 10 T cell receptor beta chains below was sequenced from the same sample in a study of OX40 agonist ivuxolimab in advanced cancers. TCRdb's table, derived via immunoSEQ multiplex PCR, lists solely in-frame clones and lacks some. The sample consists of 65,000 to 80,000 clones, about nine tenths of them appearing once. The sample was CD4+ or CD8+ T cells sorted from blood, taken in a trial of the OX40 agonist ivuxolimab. The receptors were gathered from an adult with an advanced solid tumor such as melanoma, head and neck, liver or kidney cancer.

This sequence joins TRBV30 and TRBJ2-6; tentatively, D is TRBD1 (6 bases). V was cut by 3 bases and J by 4 bases, with 22 bases left in between. The germline V gene has CDR1 GTSNPN and CDR2 SVGIG (reference sequence). CDR3 length: 18 residues. The CDR3 protein is CAWRSTGTVVWGANVLTF. The CDR3 bases are TGTGCCTGGAGGAGTACAGGGACGGTAGTTTGGGGGGCCAACGTCCTGACTTTC.

The chain recombines TRBV5-4 with TRBJ2-1; D unresolved. CDR3 size: 12 residues. Germline V CDR1 and CDR2: SGHNT, YYREEE (reference sequence). Between the trimmed V and J ends, which lost 2 bases and 4 bases, there was a span of 4 bases. In DNA form, the CDR3 reads TGTGCCAGCAGCTTCCGGTACAATGAGCAGTTCTTC. This sequence encodes CASSFRYNEQFF.

J is TRBJ2-2 and V is TRBV21-1; the D call of TRBD2 is as the table states it, not checked on the DNA. TRBV21-1 has pseudogene status. This CDR3 is 14 amino acids long. The CDR3 loop reads CASPGLGVSGELFF. The CDR3 DNA reads TGTGCCAGCCCGGGACTAGGGGTTTCCGGGGAGCTGTTTTTT.

The chain uses TRBV7-3 and TRBJ1-5; 10 nucleotides agree with TRBD1. There are 14 residues in the CDR3. Unmatched junction bases numbered 2, after V lost 5 bases and J lost 4 bases. Germline V gene sequence: CDR1 SGHTA, CDR2 FQGTGA. Written as DNA, the CDR3 is TGTGCCAGCAGCCCGGGACAGGGGAATCAGCCCCAGCATTTT. Amino acid sequence: CASSPGQGNQPQHF.

The genes are TRBV7-2 and TRBJ2-2, with D possibly called TRBD1 or TRBD2 (5 bases each). CDR1 and CDR2 from the germline V gene are SGHTA and FQGNSA. The CDR3 runs to 14 residues. Trimming removed 3 bases at V and 6 bases at J, with 11 bases between. CDR3 in DNA: TGTGCCAGCAGCTTTTCGTCGGGGCCCGGGGAGCTGTTTTTT. Translated: CASSFSSGPGELFF.

The V call is TRBV15, the J call TRBJ2-5, with TRBD1 matching over 8 bases. Germline V lookup: CDR1 LNHNV, CDR2 YYDKDF (reference sequence). Trimming cost V 4 bases and J 0 bases; bases outside gene matches: 1. CDR3 size: 14 residues. CDR3 nucleotides: TGTGCCACCAGCAAGGACAGGGACCAAGAGACCCAGTACTTC. It encodes CATSKDRDQETQYF.

The CDR3 DNA reads TGTGCCACCAGCACCCGGGGGGCGCCGTTCGAGCAGTACTTC. Its protein product is CATSTRGAPFEQYF. V gene TRBV15 combines with J gene TRBJ2-7, with D possibly matching TRBD2 (7 bases). Germline lookup yields CDR1 LNHNV and CDR2 YYDKDF (reference sequence). The ends were cut back, 4 bases at V and 6 bases at J, with 16 bases in the middle. CDR3 length: 14 amino acids.

In its sample, this clone was seen a few times. The chain joins TRBV19 to TRBJ1-2; D gene ambiguous. The V and J ends lost 10 bases and 2 bases respectively, with 11 bases between them. The germline V gene has CDR1 LNHDA and CDR2 SQIVND (reference sequence). The CDR3 consists of 12 residues. CDR3 sequence reads: CATATANYGYTF. The CDR3, as DNA: TGTGCCACTGCGACGGCAAACTATGGCTACACCTTC.

The chain combines TRBV5-6 with TRBJ2-7; TRBD2 matches 11 bases. Unmatched junction bases numbered 2, after V lost 4 bases and J lost 2 bases. This CDR3 contains 14 residues. CDR1 SGHDT and CDR2 YYEEEE come from the germline V gene. DNA for the CDR3: TGTGCCAGCAGCACTAGCGGGAGCCCCTACGAGCAGTACTTC. Translating gives CASSTSGSPYEQYF.

The chain couples TRBV6-5 to TRBJ2-5, with 12 bases identical to TRBD2. Germline lookup yields CDR1 MNHEY and CDR2 SVGAGI. The V gene end was trimmed by 4 bases and the J gene end by 3 bases; junction bases not matched to a gene: 3. The CDR3 contains 15 residues. The DNA of the CDR3 is TGTGCCAGCAGTTGGACTAGCGGGACCAAAGAGACCCAGTACTTC. Protein: CASSWTSGTKETQYF.